Listed below are T cell receptor beta chains from one sample, sequenced in a study of HIV-infected patients and healthy controls. TCRdb used MiXCR to reprocess the 5' RACE reads, holding one entry per CDR3 protein. Of about 10,000 distinct CDR3 sequences listed, almost 6% are singletons. Sequences were derived from blood, sampled during antiretroviral therapy. The source of these receptors is an adult with HIV infection. The donor label of this sample is uncertain. Both conserved end residues are part of each CDR3. Each record gives: V gene, J gene, D gene, clone size, CDR3 protein, CDR3 DNA. D genes are given only for firm matches. Clone size is stated in some rows and not others, as once, few, many or a class when expanded.

v_gene: TRBV4-3; j_gene: TRBJ2-1; d_gene: -; abundance: medium-sized; CDR3aa: CASSQVGARVDEQFF; CDR3nt: TGCGCCAGCAGCCAGGTAGGAGCCAGGGTCGATGAGCAGTTCTTC
v_gene: TRBV2; j_gene: TRBJ2-7; d_gene: -; abundance: many; CDR3aa: CASSHRDTEQYF; CDR3nt: TGTGCCAGCAGTCACAGGGATACCGAGCAGTACTTC
v_gene: TRBV12-3/TRBV12-4; j_gene: TRBJ1-5; d_gene: -; abundance: many; CDR3aa: CASSSTYQPQHF; CDR3nt: TGTGCCAGCAGTTCTACTTACCAGCCCCAGCATTTT
v_gene: TRBV19; j_gene: TRBJ1-1; d_gene: -; abundance: few; CDR3aa: CASSPRVDIPDPLRDTEAFF; CDR3nt: TGTGCCAGTAGCCCCCGTGTCGACATACCCGACCCCTTGAGGGACACTGAAGCTTTCTTT
v_gene: TRBV6-2/TRBV6-3; j_gene: TRBJ1-1; d_gene: -; abundance: many; CDR3aa: CASSYSATNTEAFF; CDR3nt: TGTGCCAGCAGTTACTCGGCAACTAACACTGAAGCTTTCTTT
v_gene: TRBV20-1; j_gene: TRBJ2-5; d_gene: TRBD2; abundance: few; CDR3aa: CSARDSGRAVETQYF; CDR3nt: TGCAGTGCTAGGGATAGCGGGAGGGCCGTAGAGACCCAGTACTTC
v_gene: TRBV6-2/TRBV6-3; j_gene: TRBJ2-2; d_gene: -; abundance: many; CDR3aa: CASSYSTDPADTGELFF; CDR3nt: TGTGCCAGCAGTTACTCGACTGACCCAGCGGACACCGGGGAGCTGTTTTTT
v_gene: TRBV25-1; j_gene: TRBJ2-7; d_gene: TRBD1; abundance: medium-sized; CDR3aa: CASARQGSYEQYF; CDR3nt: TGTGCCAGCGCCCGACAGGGTTCCTACGAGCAGTACTTC
v_gene: TRBV7-8; j_gene: TRBJ2-5; d_gene: -; abundance: medium-sized; CDR3aa: CASSPRTVGVPEGQETQYF; CDR3nt: TGTGCCAGCAGCCCCCGGACAGTAGGGGTCCCCGAGGGACAAGAGACCCAGTACTTC
v_gene: TRBV27; j_gene: TRBJ2-1; d_gene: -; abundance: many; CDR3aa: CASSWGRTNEQFF; CDR3nt: TGTGCCAGCAGTTGGGGGAGGACCAATGAGCAGTTCTTC
v_gene: TRBV7-2; j_gene: TRBJ1-2; d_gene: -; abundance: medium-sized; CDR3aa: CASSSPAQGSFYGYTF; CDR3nt: TGTGCCAGCAGCTCCCCCGCACAGGGCTCCTTCTATGGCTACACCTTC
v_gene: TRBV7-9; j_gene: TRBJ2-3; d_gene: -; abundance: many; CDR3aa: CASSSETVRSSTDTQYF; CDR3nt: TGTGCCAGCAGCTCAGAGACCGTAAGGTCCTCCACAGATACGCAGTATTTT
v_gene: TRBV5-4; j_gene: TRBJ2-1; d_gene: -; abundance: many; CDR3aa: CASSLDQNSYNEQFF; CDR3nt: TGTGCCAGCAGCCTCGACCAAAATTCCTACAATGAGCAGTTCTTC
v_gene: TRBV12-3/TRBV12-4; j_gene: TRBJ2-2; d_gene: TRBD1; abundance: medium-sized; CDR3aa: CASSSPGGYTGELFF; CDR3nt: TGTGCCAGCAGTTCCCCAGGGGGATACACCGGGGAGCTGTTTTTT
v_gene: TRBV12-3/TRBV12-4; j_gene: TRBJ2-4; d_gene: -; abundance: -; CDR3aa: CASSVRDIVAKNIQYF; CDR3nt: TGTGCCAGCAGTGTCCGGGACATCGTAGCCAAAAACATTCAGTACTTC
v_gene: TRBV12-3/TRBV12-4; j_gene: TRBJ2-5; d_gene: -; abundance: -; CDR3aa: CASSLGLWETQYF; CDR3nt: TGTGCCAGCAGTTTAGGCCTATGGGAGACCCAGTACTTC
v_gene: TRBV19; j_gene: TRBJ1-1; d_gene: -; abundance: -; CDR3aa: CASSLESRSWTRAFF; CDR3nt: TGTGCCAGTAGTCTTGAGTCTCGTTCATGGACGAGGGCTTTCTTT
v_gene: TRBV6-5; j_gene: TRBJ2-5; d_gene: -; abundance: many; CDR3aa: CASTKMGLTETQYF; CDR3nt: TGTGCCAGCACCAAAATGGGACTTACGGAGACCCAGTACTTC
v_gene: TRBV6-6; j_gene: TRBJ1-2; d_gene: -; abundance: many; CDR3aa: CASSYRGQLNYGYTF; CDR3nt: TGTGCCAGCAGTTACCGGGGCCAGCTTAACTATGGCTACACCTTC
v_gene: TRBV25-1; j_gene: TRBJ2-2; d_gene: -; abundance: many; CDR3aa: CASSEYGSHSTGELFF; CDR3nt: TGTGCCAGCAGTGAATACGGTAGCCACTCCACGGGGGAGCTGTTTTTT
v_gene: TRBV3-1; j_gene: TRBJ2-5; d_gene: TRBD2; abundance: many; CDR3aa: CASSQTSGDETQYF; CDR3nt: TGTGCCAGCAGCCAAACTAGCGGGGACGAGACCCAGTACTTC
v_gene: TRBV5-4; j_gene: TRBJ2-3; d_gene: TRBD2; abundance: few; CDR3aa: CASRIAGGRLDTQYF; CDR3nt: TGTGCCAGCAGAATAGCGGGAGGGCGTCTAGATACGCAGTATTTT
v_gene: TRBV20-1; j_gene: TRBJ2-1; d_gene: -; abundance: medium-sized; CDR3aa: CSAKISLGEQFF; CDR3nt: TGCAGTGCTAAGATTAGTTTGGGGGAGCAGTTCTTC
v_gene: TRBV4-2; j_gene: TRBJ1-5; d_gene: -; abundance: many; CDR3aa: CASSQVDGKNQPQHF; CDR3nt: TGTGCCAGCAGCCAAGTAGACGGGAAAAATCAGCCCCAGCATTTT
v_gene: TRBV3-1; j_gene: TRBJ2-7; d_gene: -; abundance: many; CDR3aa: CASSAGGLSSYEQYF; CDR3nt: TGTGCCAGCAGCGCAGGAGGGCTGAGCTCCTACGAGCAGTACTTC
v_gene: TRBV4-2; j_gene: TRBJ2-1; d_gene: -; abundance: many; CDR3aa: CASTPPGADEQFF; CDR3nt: TGTGCCAGCACCCCCCCTGGGGCCGATGAGCAGTTCTTC
v_gene: TRBV20-1; j_gene: TRBJ1-6; d_gene: TRBD1; abundance: few; CDR3aa: CSARASGGDNSPLHF; CDR3nt: TGCAGTGCTAGAGCTTCAGGGGGGGATAATTCACCCCTCCACTTT
v_gene: TRBV29-1; j_gene: TRBJ2-7; d_gene: TRBD1; abundance: many; CDR3aa: CSVEEGQGPREQYF; CDR3nt: TGCAGCGTTGAAGAAGGACAGGGGCCACGGGAGCAGTACTTC
v_gene: TRBV27; j_gene: TRBJ2-7; d_gene: TRBD1; abundance: many; CDR3aa: CASSPRQGAKYEQYF; CDR3nt: TGTGCCAGCAGTCCGCGACAGGGCGCGAAGTACGAGCAGTACTTC
v_gene: TRBV6-5; j_gene: TRBJ2-2; d_gene: -; abundance: medium-sized; CDR3aa: CASRPLVTSPTGELFF; CDR3nt: TGTGCCAGCAGGCCACTCGTCACTAGTCCCACCGGGGAGCTGTTTTTT
v_gene: TRBV6-2/TRBV6-3; j_gene: TRBJ2-2; d_gene: TRBD1; abundance: medium-sized; CDR3aa: CASMLPGQGRRNTGELFF; CDR3nt: TGTGCCAGCATGCTACCGGGACAGGGGAGAAGGAACACCGGGGAGCTGTTTTTT
v_gene: TRBV11-1; j_gene: TRBJ2-1; d_gene: TRBD2; abundance: many; CDR3aa: CASSGTSGVTYNEQFF; CDR3nt: TGTGCCAGCAGCGGGACTAGCGGGGTCACCTACAATGAGCAGTTCTTC
v_gene: TRBV3-1; j_gene: TRBJ1-4; d_gene: -; abundance: many; CDR3aa: CASSQDSGDNEKLFF; CDR3nt: TGTGCCAGCAGCCAAGATTCGGGGGATAATGAAAAACTGTTTTTT
v_gene: TRBV27; j_gene: TRBJ2-2; d_gene: TRBD1; abundance: -; CDR3aa: CASTERDRVTTGELFF; CDR3nt: TGTGCCAGCACCGAGAGGGACAGGGTAACCACCGGGGAGCTGTTTTTT
v_gene: TRBV29-1; j_gene: TRBJ2-3; d_gene: -; abundance: medium-sized; CDR3aa: CSVSTGVADTQYF; CDR3nt: TGCAGCGTTTCGACAGGAGTAGCAGATACGCAGTATTTT
v_gene: TRBV24-1; j_gene: TRBJ2-1; d_gene: -; abundance: many; CDR3aa: CATSAVDGTYNEQFF; CDR3nt: TGTGCCACCAGTGCGGTGGACGGGACCTACAATGAGCAGTTCTTC
v_gene: TRBV9; j_gene: TRBJ2-1; d_gene: TRBD2; abundance: many; CDR3aa: CASSAGGGYSYNEQFF; CDR3nt: TGTGCCAGCAGCGCGGGGGGTGGCTACTCCTACAATGAGCAGTTCTTC
v_gene: TRBV14; j_gene: TRBJ2-7; d_gene: -; abundance: medium-sized; CDR3aa: CASSLRGLGYEQYF; CDR3nt: TGTGCCAGCAGCCTCCGGGGCCTTGGCTACGAGCAGTACTTC
v_gene: TRBV11-2; j_gene: TRBJ2-1; d_gene: -; abundance: many; CDR3aa: CASSLGTNEQFF; CDR3nt: TGTGCCAGCAGCTTAGGAACGAATGAGCAGTTCTTC
v_gene: TRBV13; j_gene: TRBJ2-2; d_gene: TRBD2; abundance: many; CDR3aa: CASSLRISGRENGELFF; CDR3nt: TGTGCCAGCAGCTTGCGGATTAGCGGGAGGGAGAACGGGGAGCTGTTTTTT
v_gene: TRBV9; j_gene: TRBJ2-1; d_gene: TRBD2; abundance: many; CDR3aa: CASSSFSRTSGTHEQFF; CDR3nt: TGTGCCAGCAGCTCATTCTCTCGGACTAGCGGGACGCATGAGCAGTTCTTC
v_gene: TRBV6-2/TRBV6-3; j_gene: TRBJ2-1; d_gene: -; abundance: -; CDR3aa: CASKNGGNGNEQFF; CDR3nt: TGTGCCAGCAAGAATGGAGGTAATGGTAATGAGCAGTTCTTC
v_gene: TRBV18; j_gene: TRBJ1-5; d_gene: -; abundance: many; CDR3aa: CASSPDSSNQPQHF; CDR3nt: TGTGCCAGCTCACCCGACAGTAGCAATCAGCCCCAGCATTTT
v_gene: TRBV30; j_gene: TRBJ1-2; d_gene: -; abundance: many; CDR3aa: CAWSGGQGYGYTF; CDR3nt: TGTGCCTGGAGTGGCGGGCAGGGCTATGGCTACACCTTC
v_gene: TRBV11-3; j_gene: TRBJ1-1; d_gene: -; abundance: many; CDR3aa: CASSLTMVTEAFF; CDR3nt: TGTGCCAGCAGCTTAACAATGGTAACTGAAGCTTTCTTT